This entry is about one TCR gamma chain. This clone turned up a few times. Its antigen has not been determined. No base quality information exists; no much larger clone differs at one position. RNA was extracted with the RNeasy mini kit and reverse transcribed using Superscript III. To generate the CDR3 amplicons, a multiplex PCR was run using pooled V-gene forward primers together with a constant-region reverse primer that carried Illumina adaptor overhangs. Amplicons were gel-purified, then indexed with Nextera index primers over eight extra PCR cycles and purified with AMPure XP beads. Sequencing of the libraries was done on an Illumina MiSeq using paired-end 250 bp reads, dual indexing and a roughly 21% PhiX spike-in. The study's processing was this. FastQC was used to quality check the reads, while ea-utils fastq-join merged the TRG read pairs. IMGT/HighV-QUEST was used to annotate the sequences, only productive sequences with an unambiguous V-gene assignment were kept, and clonotypes were defined as sequences sharing an identical CDR3 sequence. For downstream analysis, the tools were VDJtools 1.1.1, tcR 2.2.3, Treemap and vegan Shannon diversity in R 3.4.4. For TCRdb, the public reads were processed anew by CATT, and duplicate DNA sequences were folded into one row. These V and J calls originate from TCRdb's pipeline instead of the authors' own analysis. For this sample there are fewer than 14,000 gamma-chain clones; around 40% appear just once. The ten most abundant clones make up roughly 2% of the sample.

Thymic samples were depleted of alphabeta T cells, then CD3+ TCRVdelta1+ TCRVdelta2- thymocytes were FACS-sorted. A purity of roughly 97% to 99.6% was achieved for sorted Vdelta1+ thymocytes. The thymic specimens were obtained from 7 to 9 paediatric patients who were undergoing corrective cardiac surgery and ranged in age from roughly 5 days to 17 months. The thymic tissue was dispersed, and mononuclear cells were isolated using a Histopaque-1077 density gradient. The staining antibodies were anti-TCRVdelta1 clone TS8.2, anti-TCRVdelta2 clone B6, anti-CD3 clone HIT3a and anti-TCRalphabeta clone IP26. The CDR3 sequence holds 13 residues, the cysteine and phenylalanine included. Only the CDR3 portion is preserved as DNA: 39 bases, with reading frame beginning at the first base. V is cut back by 5 bases and J by 2 bases, with 6 bases in the junction unmatched. CDR1 and CDR2, per the germline V gene (reference sequence), are GITISATS and ISYDGTV.

The data originate from a study of Vδ1+ human thymocytes (dated by TCRdb to the late 2010s). About the investigation overall: As a data resource, the study described the mRNA-level TRG and TRD CDR3 repertoires of highly purified Vdelta1+ thymocytes obtained from young children. Validation of the multiplex-based CDR3 amplicon strategy against 5'RACE-based CDR3 amplicon generation methods had been performed previously. What the authors observed across the whole study: Even though sort purity was high, 20% to 25% of thymic TRD sequences were Vdelta2 (and few were Vdelta3), which was not the case for the peripheral blood Vdelta1+ controls. Many TRG clonotypes were found to be shared between donors (up to roughly 7x10^3), whereas TRD repertoires were found to be essentially private (max about 120 shared). Unlike the oligoclonal repertoires in peripheral blood, the thymic TRG and TRD repertoires appeared highly polyclonal, with Gaussian CDR3 length distributions. No clustering by age or sex was observed, so analyses did not stratify donors by these variables. The authors advised highly purified populations and single-cell validation, since unexpected Vdelta2 sequences could cause misinterpretation of bulk repertoire data.

This sequence originates from a boy younger than two who had congenital heart surgery. Here the chain combines TRGV9 and TRGJ1 or TRGJ2. Material for sequencing was Vdelta1+ gamma-delta thymocytes from the thymus. In the paper's terms, the cell subset or site label means: FACS-sorted CD3+ TCRalphabeta- TCRVdelta1+ TCRVdelta2- thymocytes. The CDR3 region has the sequence CALWVAHYYKKLF. The bases read TGTGCCTTGTGGGTTGCCCATTATTATAAGAAACTCTTT.